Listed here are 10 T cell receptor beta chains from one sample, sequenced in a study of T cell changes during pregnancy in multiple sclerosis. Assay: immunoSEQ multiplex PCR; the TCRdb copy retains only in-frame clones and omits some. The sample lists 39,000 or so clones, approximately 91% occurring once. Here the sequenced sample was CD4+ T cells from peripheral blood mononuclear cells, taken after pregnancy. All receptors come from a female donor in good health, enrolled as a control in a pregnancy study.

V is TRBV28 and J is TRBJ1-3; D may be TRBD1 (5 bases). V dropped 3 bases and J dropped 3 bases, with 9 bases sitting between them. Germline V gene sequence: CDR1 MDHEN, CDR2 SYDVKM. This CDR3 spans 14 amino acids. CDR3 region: CASSFSGGGNTIYF. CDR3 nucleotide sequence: TGTGCCAGCAGTTTCTCGGGGGGTGGAAACACCATATATTTT.

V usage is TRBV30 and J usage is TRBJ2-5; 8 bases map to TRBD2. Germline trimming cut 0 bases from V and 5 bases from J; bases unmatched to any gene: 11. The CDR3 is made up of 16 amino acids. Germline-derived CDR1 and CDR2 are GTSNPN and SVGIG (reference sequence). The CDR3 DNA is TGTGCCTGGAGTGTAGCCGGGGGGGGTCCTAGGGAGACCCAGTACTTC. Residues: CAWSVAGGGPRETQYF.

CDR3 sequence: CASSTPPTGRNTEAFF. In DNA form, the CDR3 reads TGTGCCAGTAGTACACCCCCGACAGGGAGGAACACTGAAGCTTTCTTT. This sequence joins TRBV19 and TRBJ1-1, with 7 bases identical to TRBD1. Germline V gene sequence: CDR1 LNHDA, CDR2 SQIVND (reference sequence). J was trimmed by 1 base and V by 4 bases; bases with no gene match: 9. This CDR3 comprises 16 residues.

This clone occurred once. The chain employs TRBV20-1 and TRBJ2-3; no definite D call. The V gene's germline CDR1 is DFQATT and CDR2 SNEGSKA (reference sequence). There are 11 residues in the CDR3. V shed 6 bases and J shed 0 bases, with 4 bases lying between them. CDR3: CSARSTDTQYF. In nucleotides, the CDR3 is TGCAGTGCCCGGAGCACAGATACGCAGTATTTT.

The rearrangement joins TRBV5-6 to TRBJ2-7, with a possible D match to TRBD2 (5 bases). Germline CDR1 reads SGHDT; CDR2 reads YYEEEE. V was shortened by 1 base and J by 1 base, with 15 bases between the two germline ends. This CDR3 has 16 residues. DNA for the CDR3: TGTGCCAGCAGCTTGAGACGGAGCGGTGGATCCTACGAGCAGTACTTC. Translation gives CASSLRRSGGSYEQYF.

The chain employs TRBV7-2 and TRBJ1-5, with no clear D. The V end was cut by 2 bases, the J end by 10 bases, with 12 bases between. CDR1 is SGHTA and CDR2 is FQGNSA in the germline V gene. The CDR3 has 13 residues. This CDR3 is CASSLSRAQPQHF. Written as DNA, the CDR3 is TGTGCCAGCAGCTTATCAAGAGCTCAACCCCAGCATTTT.

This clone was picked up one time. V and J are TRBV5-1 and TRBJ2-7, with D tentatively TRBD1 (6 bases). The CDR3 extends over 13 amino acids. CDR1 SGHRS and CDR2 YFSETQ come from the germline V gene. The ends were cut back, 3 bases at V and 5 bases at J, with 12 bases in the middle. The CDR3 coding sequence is TGCGCCAGCAGCTCCCCCCAGGGGAACGAGCAGTACTTC. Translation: CASSSPQGNEQYF.

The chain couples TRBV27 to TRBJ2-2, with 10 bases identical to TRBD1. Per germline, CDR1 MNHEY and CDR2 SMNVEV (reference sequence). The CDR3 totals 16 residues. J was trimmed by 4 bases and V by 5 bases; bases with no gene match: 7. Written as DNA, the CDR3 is TGTGCCAGCAGTCGTACGACAGGGGGCCCCACCGGGGAGCTGTTTTTT. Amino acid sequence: CASSRTTGGPTGELFF.

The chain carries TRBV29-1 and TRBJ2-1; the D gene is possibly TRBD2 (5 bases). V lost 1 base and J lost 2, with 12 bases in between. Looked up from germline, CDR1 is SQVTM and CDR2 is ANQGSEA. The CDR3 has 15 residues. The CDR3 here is CSVEGETGAYNEQFF. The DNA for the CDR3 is TGCAGCGTTGAAGGGGAGACTGGAGCCTACAATGAGCAGTTCTTC.

For the CDR3, the DNA is TGCGCCAGCAGCCAAGGGCTCAAGCGGGGGCCCACAGATACGCAGTATTTT. Its translation: CASSQGLKRGPTDTQYF. V gene TRBV4-3 combines with J gene TRBJ2-3, with 8 bases fitting TRBD2. V lost 1 base to trimming and J lost 2 bases; unmatched junction nucleotides: 8. The CDR3 spans 17 residues. Germline CDR1 reads LGHNA; CDR2 reads YSLEER.